The clone carrying this TCR beta chain was seen only a few times. Its antigen is undetermined. The study reverse transcribed the entire isolated RNA, so it sequenced expressed TCRB transcripts. Average reads for naive, central memory and regulatory T cell samples were around 4 million. Profiled with immunoSEQ multiplex PCR; TCRdb holds only in-frame clones, not every one. The sample includes some 290,000 clones, 24% of them seen just once. This sample is part of a study of beta chain features in type 1 diabetes. General observations from the study: A greater similarity of naive, central memory and Treg TCRB repertoires was seen among patients than among healthy donors. In all four CD4+ subsets, TCRB CDR3 length was significantly, moderately reduced in type 1 diabetes. A cDNA-based sequencing approach could over-represent cells with high TCR expression.

The junction had 6 bases not matched to a gene; V was cut back by 9 bases and J by 2 bases. The CDR3 is 13 residues long. Germline V lookup: CDR1 SNHLY, CDR2 FYNNEI. Cells sorted by CD45RO/CCR7/CD25/CD127/CD95/CD27 comprised CD4+ naive, central memory, regulatory and stem cell-like memory cells. Sample: naive CD4+ T cells from blood. This clonotype was sampled from a woman aged 25 to 39 with type 1 diabetes. The chain couples TRBV2 to TRBJ2-5; 7 bases line up with TRBD2. In DNA form, the CDR3 reads TGTGCCAGGGGAGAGCGGGAACAAGAGACCCAGTACTTC. Protein product: CARGEREQETQYF. Supplemented by reference TRBV2 and TRBJ2-5, the full variable domain reads EPEVTQTPSHQVTQMGQEVILRCVPISNHLYFYWYRQILGQKVEFLVSFYNNEISEKSEIFDDQFSVERPDGSNFTLKIRSTKLEDSAMYFCARGEREQETQYFGPGTRLLVL.